The text below deals with one TCR beta chain. Antigen: not known. These data belong to a study of cytomegalovirus exposure and HLA in healthy donors. Background on the study: Among approximately 400 genotyped donors, 80% to 90% fell in the Caucasian-associated ancestry cluster.

Study findings and constraints: Among TCR beta chains of equal frequency, HLA-associated ones were more clonally expanded in a later analysis. The HLA-A and HLA-B alleles of most subjects were reportedly predicted accurately from TCR beta sequences. Later analysis showed TCR association rates varying by HLA locus, highest for DRB1 and lowest for HLA-C.

The PCR ran on 60 Vbeta and 13 Jbeta primers. Using immunoSEQ multiplex PCR, the repertoire was profiled, and TCRdb retains in-frame clones only, with some absent. The table has 150,000 to 200,000 clones, just under 80% seen once; the top ten hold about 13%. CDR3 length equals 14 residues. The junction had 2 bases not matched to a gene; V was cut back by 2 bases and J by 1 base. Germline assignment: CDR1 SGHRS and CDR2 YFSETQ. This TCR was recovered from a woman aged 45-65 years in good health and CMV-seropositive. The chain carries TRBV5-1 and TRBJ1-1, with 7 bases matching TRBD1. Sequenced input: PBMCs. The CDR3, as DNA: TGCGCCAGCAGCTTAAGGGGGCAGAACACTGAAGCTTTCTTT. Residues: CASSLRGQNTEAFF.